This passage covers 8 T cell receptor beta chains from one sample sequenced in a study of OX40 agonist ivuxolimab in advanced cancers. Sequenced by immunoSEQ multiplex PCR; TCRdb stores in-frame clones only, minus some. The sample comprises 60,000 to 80,000 clones, approximately 81% of which are singletons, and about 5% rests with the top ten. The sequences come from CD4+ or CD8+ T cells sorted from blood, collected in a trial of the OX40 agonist ivuxolimab. The receptor set was obtained from an adult with an advanced solid tumor such as melanoma, head and neck, liver or kidney cancer.

This clone was recorded a few times. The chain links TRBV10-3 to TRBJ1-5, with D tentatively TRBD1 (5 bases). Germline lookup yields CDR1 ENHRY and CDR2 SYGVKD. CDR3 size: 15 residues. Trimming left V 4 bases short and J 0 bases short, with 10 bases between. The CDR3 sequence is CAISGGGDSNQPQHF. In nucleotides, the CDR3 is TGTGCCATCAGTGGGGGAGGGGATAGCAATCAGCCCCAGCATTTT.

CDR3 bases: TGTGCCAGCAGCGCAGAGGGGGGATTCTCCTTAACTAGCACAGATACGCAGTATTTT. Translation: CASSAEGGFSLTSTDTQYF. The chain is built from TRBV9 and TRBJ2-3; D could derive from TRBD1 or TRBD2 (6 bases each). Germline values: CDR1 SGDLS, CDR2 YYNGEE. With 3 bases removed from V and 0 bases from J, the gap between germline ends came to 23 bases. CDR3 size: 19 residues. Using reference TRBV9 and TRBJ2-3 for the parts outside the CDR3, the full variable domain is DSGVTQTPKHLITATGQRVTLRCSPRSGDLSVYWYQQSLDQGLQFLIQYYNGEERAKGNILERFSAQQFPDLHSELNLSSLELGDSALYFCASSAEGGFSLTSTDTQYFGPGTRLTVL.

The gene calls are TRBV5-1 and TRBJ2-1; D unclear. Germline V gene sequence: CDR1 SGHRS, CDR2 YFSETQ. This CDR3 has 17 amino acids. Trimming took 4 bases from V and 0 from J, leaving 17 bases between them. In DNA, the CDR3 is TGCGCCAGCAGCCCGGGCTCGGGCTTGAGCTCCTACAATGAGCAGTTCTTC. This encodes CASSPGSGLSSYNEQFF.

The chain combines TRBV7-3 with TRBJ2-3; tentatively, D is TRBD1 (5 bases). CDR1 is SGHTA and CDR2 is FQGTGA in the germline V gene. The CDR3 spans 14 residues. The V and J ends lost 4 bases and 2 bases respectively, with 10 bases between them. CDR3 region: CASSSGAHTDTQYF. The CDR3 nucleotides are TGTGCCAGCAGCTCTGGGGCCCACACAGATACGCAGTATTTT.

This clone was seen a few times. This chain links TRBV27 with TRBJ1-1; the match to TRBD1 covers 7 bases. This CDR3 has 14 residues. Germline V CDR1 and CDR2: MNHEY, SMNVEV (reference sequence). The ends lost 7 bases at V and 4 bases at J; junction bases unmatched: 9. CDR3: CASTDTGVGTEAFF. The DNA of the CDR3 is TGTGCCAGCACCGACACAGGGGTCGGCACTGAAGCTTTCTTT.

The chain recombines TRBV19 with TRBJ1-3; D call uncertain. There are 14 residues in the CDR3. From germline, CDR1 is LNHDA and CDR2 SQIVND (reference sequence). V lost 3 bases and J lost 0, with 6 bases in between. CDR3 nucleotides: TGTGCCAGTAGTATCTCAAACTCTGGAAACACCATATATTTT. Its translation: CASSISNSGNTIYF.

The DNA for the CDR3 is TGTGCCAGCAGCTTGGGACAGACAGCTGGGCCCCAGCATTTT. This encodes CASSLGQTAGPQHF. The rearrangement links TRBV5-6 to TRBJ1-5; maybe TRBD1 (5 bases). CDR3 length equals 14 residues. Per germline, CDR1 SGHDT and CDR2 YYEEEE. V lost 0 bases and J 9 bases, leaving 13 bases between the germline ends.

This chain connects TRBV6-4 to TRBJ2-3; 7 nucleotides match TRBD2. This CDR3 has 15 residues. CDR1 is MRHNA and CDR2 is SNTAGT in the germline V gene. Trimming took 3 bases from V and 0 from J; bases not matched to a gene: 3. The DNA for the CDR3 is TGTGCCAGCAGTGAGTCTAGCGGAAGCACAGATACGCAGTATTTT. This codes for CASSESSGSTDTQYF.